This T cell receptor (beta chain) was captured in a study of blood T cell repertoires in COVID-19. Study at large: The analysed material was cDNA or gDNA that came from T cells, B-cell-depleted T cells, or PBMCs.

The method was immunoSEQ multiplex PCR; TCRdb's version includes in-frame clones alone and lacks a portion of them. The sample lists over 150,000 clones, about 79% occurring once. Source material: peripheral blood. This sequence was found in a woman aged 55-75 years with acute or convalescent COVID-19.

The DNA for the CDR3 is TGCGCCAGCTCCACGGGGGGGTCAGATACGCAGTATTTT. Translating it yields CASSTGGSDTQYF. The J gene is TRBJ2-3, the V gene TRBV5-1; TRBD2 matches at 8 bases. Unmatched junction bases numbered 5, after V lost 7 bases and J lost 4 bases. The CDR3 spans 13 residues. CDR1 SGHRS and CDR2 YFSETQ come from the germline V gene.